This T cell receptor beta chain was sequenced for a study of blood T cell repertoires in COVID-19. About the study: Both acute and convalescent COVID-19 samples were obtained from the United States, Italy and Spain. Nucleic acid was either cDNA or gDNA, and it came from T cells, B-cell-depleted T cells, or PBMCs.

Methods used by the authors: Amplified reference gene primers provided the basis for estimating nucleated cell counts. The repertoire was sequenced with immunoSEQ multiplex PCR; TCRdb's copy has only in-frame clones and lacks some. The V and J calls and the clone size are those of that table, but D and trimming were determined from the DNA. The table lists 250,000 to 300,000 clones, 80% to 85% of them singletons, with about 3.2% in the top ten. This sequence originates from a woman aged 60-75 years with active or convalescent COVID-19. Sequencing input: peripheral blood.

This CDR3 is CASSVAGGGAGELFF. The CDR3 nucleotides read TGTGCCAGCAGCGTAGCAGGCGGGGGGGCCGGGGAGCTGTTTTTT. This chain links TRBV9 with TRBJ2-2; 9 bases map to TRBD2. Germline V gene data show CDR1 as SGDLS and CDR2 as YYNGEE. Unmatched junction bases numbered 3, after V lost 0 bases and J lost 6 bases. This CDR3 is built from 15 residues.